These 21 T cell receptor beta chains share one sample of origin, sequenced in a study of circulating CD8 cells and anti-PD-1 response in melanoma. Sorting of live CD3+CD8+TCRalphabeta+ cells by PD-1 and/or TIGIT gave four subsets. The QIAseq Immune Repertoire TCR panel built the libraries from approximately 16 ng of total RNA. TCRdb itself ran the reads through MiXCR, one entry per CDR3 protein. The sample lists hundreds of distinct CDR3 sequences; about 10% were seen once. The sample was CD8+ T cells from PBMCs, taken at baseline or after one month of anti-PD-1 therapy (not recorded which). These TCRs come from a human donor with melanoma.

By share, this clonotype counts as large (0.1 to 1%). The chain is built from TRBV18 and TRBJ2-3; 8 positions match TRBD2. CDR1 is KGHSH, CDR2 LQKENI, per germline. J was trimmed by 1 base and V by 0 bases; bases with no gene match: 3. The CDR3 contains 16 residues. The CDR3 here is CASSPPTLAGTDTQYF. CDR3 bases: TGTGCCAGCTCACCACCGACACTAGCGGGCACAGATACGCAGTATTTT.

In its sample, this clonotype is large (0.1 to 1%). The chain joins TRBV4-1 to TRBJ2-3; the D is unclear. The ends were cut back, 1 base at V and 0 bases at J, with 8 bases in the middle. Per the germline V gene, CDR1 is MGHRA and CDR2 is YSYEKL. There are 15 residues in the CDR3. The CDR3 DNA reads TGCGCCAGCAGCCAAGGGTCCCCGAGCACAGATACGCAGTATTTT. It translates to CASSQGSPSTDTQYF.

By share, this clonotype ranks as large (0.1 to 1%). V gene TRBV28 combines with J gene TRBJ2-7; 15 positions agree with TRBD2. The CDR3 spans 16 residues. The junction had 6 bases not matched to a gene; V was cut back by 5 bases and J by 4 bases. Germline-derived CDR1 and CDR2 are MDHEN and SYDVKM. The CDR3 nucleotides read TGTGCCAGCAGTCCTCGGACTAGCGGGAGGGGGTACGAGCAGTACTTC. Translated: CASSPRTSGRGYEQYF.

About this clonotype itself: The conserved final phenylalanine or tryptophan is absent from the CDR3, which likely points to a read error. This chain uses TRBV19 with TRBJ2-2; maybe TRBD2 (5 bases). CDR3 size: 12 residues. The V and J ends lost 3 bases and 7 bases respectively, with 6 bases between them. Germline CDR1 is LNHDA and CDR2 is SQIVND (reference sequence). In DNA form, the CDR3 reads TGTGCCAGTAGTATGAGGGTCGGGGAGCTGTTTCCT. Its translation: CASSMRVGELFP.

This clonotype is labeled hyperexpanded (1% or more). CDR3 loop: CASSLGLAGVLTDTQYF. The CDR3 DNA sequence: TGTGCCAGCAGCTTGGGACTAGCGGGCGTACTAACAGATACGCAGTATTTT. This chain connects TRBV5-4 to TRBJ2-3, with 10 bases fitting TRBD2. Trimming cost V 0 bases and J 3 bases; bases outside gene matches: 7. The CDR3 runs 17 residues. Looked up from germline, CDR1 is SGHNT and CDR2 is YYREEE (reference sequence). Variable domain in full (rest from reference TRBV5-4 and TRBJ2-3): ETGVTQSPTHLIKTRGQQVTLRCSSQSGHNTVSWYQQALGQGPQFIFQYYREEENGRGNFPPRFSGLQFPNYSSELNVNALELDDSALYLCASSLGLAGVLTDTQYFGPGTRLTVL.

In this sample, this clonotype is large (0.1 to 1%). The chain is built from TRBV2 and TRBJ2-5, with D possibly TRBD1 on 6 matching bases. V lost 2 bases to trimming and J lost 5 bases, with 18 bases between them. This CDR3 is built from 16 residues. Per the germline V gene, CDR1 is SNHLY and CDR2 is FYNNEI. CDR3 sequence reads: CASSEFLITGLETQYF. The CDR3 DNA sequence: TGTGCCAGCAGTGAATTTCTAATCACAGGGCTGGAGACCCAGTACTTC. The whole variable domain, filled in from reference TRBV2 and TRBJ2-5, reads EPEVTQTPSHQVTQMGQEVILRCVPISNHLYFYWYRQILGQKVEFLVSFYNNEISEKSEIFDDQFSVERPDGSNFTLKIRSTKLEDSAMYFCASSEFLITGLETQYFGPGTRLLVL.

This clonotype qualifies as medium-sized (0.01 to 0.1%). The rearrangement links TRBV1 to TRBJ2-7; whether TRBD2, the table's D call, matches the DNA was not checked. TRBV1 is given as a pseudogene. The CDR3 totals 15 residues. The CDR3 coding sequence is TGCACCAGCAGCCACCGTCTAGCGGATCACTACGAGCAGTACTTC. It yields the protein CTSSHRLADHYEQYF.

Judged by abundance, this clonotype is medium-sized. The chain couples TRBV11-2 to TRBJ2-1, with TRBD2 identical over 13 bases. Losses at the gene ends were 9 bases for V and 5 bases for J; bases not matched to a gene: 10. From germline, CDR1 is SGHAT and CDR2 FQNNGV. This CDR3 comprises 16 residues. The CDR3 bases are TGTGCCAGAACCGGGACTAGCGGGGAATGGGACAATGAGCAGTTCTTC. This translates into CARTGTSGEWDNEQFF.

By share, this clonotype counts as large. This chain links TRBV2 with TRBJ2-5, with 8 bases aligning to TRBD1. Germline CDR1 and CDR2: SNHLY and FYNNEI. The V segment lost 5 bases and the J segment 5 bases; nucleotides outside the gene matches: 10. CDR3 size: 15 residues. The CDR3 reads CASSRSRGLGETQYF. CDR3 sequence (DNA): TGTGCCAGCAGTCGGAGCAGGGGGCTAGGGGAGACCCAGTACTTC.

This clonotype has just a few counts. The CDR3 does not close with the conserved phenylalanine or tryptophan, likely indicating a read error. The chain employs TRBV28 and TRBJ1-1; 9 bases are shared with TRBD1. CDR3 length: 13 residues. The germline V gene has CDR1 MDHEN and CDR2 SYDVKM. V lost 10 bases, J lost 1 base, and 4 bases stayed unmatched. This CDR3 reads CAIYRGRNTEAFL. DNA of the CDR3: TGTGCCATCTACAGGGGGCGGAACACTGAAGCTTTCCTT.

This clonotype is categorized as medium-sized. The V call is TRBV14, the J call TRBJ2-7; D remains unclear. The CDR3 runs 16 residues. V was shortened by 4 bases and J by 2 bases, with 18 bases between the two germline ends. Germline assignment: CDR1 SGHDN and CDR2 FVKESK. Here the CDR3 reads CASSLLDKKIAYEQYF. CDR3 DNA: TGTGCCAGCAGCCTGCTGGATAAGAAAATAGCCTACGAGCAGTACTTC.

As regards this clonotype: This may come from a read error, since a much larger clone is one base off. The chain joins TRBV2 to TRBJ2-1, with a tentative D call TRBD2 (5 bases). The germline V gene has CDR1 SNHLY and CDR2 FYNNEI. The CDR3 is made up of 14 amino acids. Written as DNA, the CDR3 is TGTGCCAGCTATAAGCGGAGATCCTACATTGAGCAGTTCTTC. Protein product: CASYKRRSYIEQFF.

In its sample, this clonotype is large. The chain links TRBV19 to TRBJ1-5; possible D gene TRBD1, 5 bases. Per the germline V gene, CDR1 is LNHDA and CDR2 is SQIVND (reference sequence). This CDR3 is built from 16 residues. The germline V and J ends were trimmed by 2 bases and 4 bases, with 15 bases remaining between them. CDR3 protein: CASSIPGRYSNQPQHF. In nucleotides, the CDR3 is TGTGCCAGTAGTATACCGGGACGGTACTCAAATCAGCCCCAGCATTTT.

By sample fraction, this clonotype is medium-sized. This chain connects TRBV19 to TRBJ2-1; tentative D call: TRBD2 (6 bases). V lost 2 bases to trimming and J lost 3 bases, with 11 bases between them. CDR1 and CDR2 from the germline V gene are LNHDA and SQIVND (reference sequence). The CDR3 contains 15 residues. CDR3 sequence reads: CASSIRDGGYNEQFF. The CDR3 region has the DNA TGTGCCAGTAGTATAAGGGACGGGGGCTACAATGAGCAGTTCTTC.

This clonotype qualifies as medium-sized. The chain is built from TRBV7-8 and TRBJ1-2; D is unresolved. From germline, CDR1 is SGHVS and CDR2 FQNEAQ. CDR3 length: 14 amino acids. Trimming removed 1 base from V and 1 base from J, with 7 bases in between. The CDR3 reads CASSLGGFNYGYTF. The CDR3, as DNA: TGTGCCAGCAGCTTAGGAGGATTTAACTATGGCTACACCTTC.

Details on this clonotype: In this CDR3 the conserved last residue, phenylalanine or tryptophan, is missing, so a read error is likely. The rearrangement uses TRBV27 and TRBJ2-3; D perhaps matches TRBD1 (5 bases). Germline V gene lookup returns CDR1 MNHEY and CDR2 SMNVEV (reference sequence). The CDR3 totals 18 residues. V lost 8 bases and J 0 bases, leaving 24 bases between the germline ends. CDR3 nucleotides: TGTGCCAGCCAAGGGGTGCTTGCTACCAAGGGGAGCACAGATACGCAGTATCTT. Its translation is CASQGVLATKGSTDTQYL.

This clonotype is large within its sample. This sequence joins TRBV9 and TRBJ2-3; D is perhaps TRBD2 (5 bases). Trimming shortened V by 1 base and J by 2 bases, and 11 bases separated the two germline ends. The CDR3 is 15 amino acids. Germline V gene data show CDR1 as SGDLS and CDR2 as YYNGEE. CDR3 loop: CASSVTGEITDTQYF. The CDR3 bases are TGTGCCAGCAGCGTAACCGGGGAGATCACAGATACGCAGTATTTT.

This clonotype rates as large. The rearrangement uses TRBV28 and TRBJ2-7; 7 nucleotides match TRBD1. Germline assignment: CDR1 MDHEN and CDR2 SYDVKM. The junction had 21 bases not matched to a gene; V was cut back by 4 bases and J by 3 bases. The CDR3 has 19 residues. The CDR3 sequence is CASSSRTGDRGQDVYEQYF. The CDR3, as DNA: TGTGCCAGCAGTTCCCGAACAGGGGATAGAGGCCAGGATGTCTACGAGCAGTACTTC. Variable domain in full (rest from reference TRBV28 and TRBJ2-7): DVKVTQSSRYLVKRTGEKVFLECVQDMDHENMFWYRQDPGLGLRLIYFSYDVKMKEKGDIPEGYSVSREKKERFSLILESASTNQTSMYLCASSSRTGDRGQDVYEQYFGPGTRLTVT.

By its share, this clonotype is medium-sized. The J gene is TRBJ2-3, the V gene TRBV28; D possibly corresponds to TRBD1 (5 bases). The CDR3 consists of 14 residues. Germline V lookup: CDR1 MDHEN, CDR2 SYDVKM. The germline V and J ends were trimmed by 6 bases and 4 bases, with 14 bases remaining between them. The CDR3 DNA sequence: TGTGCCAGCAGCTCAAGGGTGGGGCCAGATACGCAGTATTTT. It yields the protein CASSSRVGPDTQYF.

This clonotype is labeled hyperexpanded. As DNA, the CDR3 is TGTGCCAGCAGCTCCGGCTCGGGGGCCTACAATGAGCAGTTCTTC. It encodes CASSSGSGAYNEQFF. The rearrangement uses TRBV7-2 and TRBJ2-1, with D tentatively TRBD2 (6 bases). From germline, CDR1 is SGHTA and CDR2 FQGNSA. CDR3 length: 15 residues. Trimming pared 4 bases from V and 2 bases from J, leaving 12 bases between.

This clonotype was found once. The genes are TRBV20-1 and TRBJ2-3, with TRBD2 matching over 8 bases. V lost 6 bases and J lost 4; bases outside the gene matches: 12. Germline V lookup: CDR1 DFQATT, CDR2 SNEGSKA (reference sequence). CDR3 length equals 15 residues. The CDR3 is CSATDPRGGPDTQYF. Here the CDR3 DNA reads TGCAGTGCGACAGACCCCCGGGGGGGCCCAGATACGCAGTATTTT.